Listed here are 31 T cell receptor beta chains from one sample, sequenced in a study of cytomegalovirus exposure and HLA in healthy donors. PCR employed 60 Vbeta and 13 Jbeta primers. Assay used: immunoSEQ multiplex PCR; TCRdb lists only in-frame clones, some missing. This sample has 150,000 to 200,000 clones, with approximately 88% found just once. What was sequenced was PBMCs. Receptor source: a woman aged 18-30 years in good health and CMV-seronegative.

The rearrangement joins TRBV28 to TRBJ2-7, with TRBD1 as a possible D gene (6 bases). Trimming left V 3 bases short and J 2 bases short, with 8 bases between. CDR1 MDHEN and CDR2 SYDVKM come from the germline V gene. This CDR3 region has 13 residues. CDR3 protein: CASSLGAPYEQYF. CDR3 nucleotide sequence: TGTGCCAGCAGTTTGGGGGCCCCCTACGAGCAGTACTTC.

The CDR3 here is CASSIDLETTNYGYTF. CDR3 sequence (DNA): TGTGCCAGTAGTATAGATCTCGAGACAACTAACTATGGCTACACCTTC. V gene TRBV19 combines with J gene TRBJ1-2; no firm D call. The CDR3 has 16 amino acids. Between the trimmed V and J ends, which lost 0 bases and 0 bases, there was a span of 11 bases. Germline CDR1 LNHDA, CDR2 SQIVND (reference sequence).

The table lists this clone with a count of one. The CDR3 reads CASRSTSRGYNSPLHF. DNA of the CDR3: TGTGCCAGTAGGTCAACTTCACGGGGGTATAATTCACCCCTCCACTTT. The genes are TRBV19 and TRBJ1-6; possible D gene TRBD1, 5 bases. The CDR3 length is 16 residues. Germline lookup yields CDR1 LNHDA and CDR2 SQIVND (reference sequence). Trimming left V 6 bases short and J 4 bases short, with 16 bases between.

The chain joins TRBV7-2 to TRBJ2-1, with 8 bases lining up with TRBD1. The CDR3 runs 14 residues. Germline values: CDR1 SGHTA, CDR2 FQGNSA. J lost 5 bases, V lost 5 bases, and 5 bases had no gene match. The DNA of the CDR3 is TGTGCCAGCAGCGGACGGACAGGGCACAATGAGCAGTTCTTC. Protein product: CASSGRTGHNEQFF.

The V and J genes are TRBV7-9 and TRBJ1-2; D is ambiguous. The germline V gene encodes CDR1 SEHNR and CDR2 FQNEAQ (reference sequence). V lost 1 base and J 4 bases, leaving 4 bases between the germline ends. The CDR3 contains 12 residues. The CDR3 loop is CASSLGSYGYTF. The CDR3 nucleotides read TGTGCCAGCAGCTTAGGCAGCTATGGCTACACCTTC.

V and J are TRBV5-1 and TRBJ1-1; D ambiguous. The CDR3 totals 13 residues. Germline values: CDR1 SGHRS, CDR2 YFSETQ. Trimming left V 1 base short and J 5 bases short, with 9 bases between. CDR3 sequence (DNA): TGCGCCAGCAGCTTGAGAAGGGAGACTGAAGCTTTCTTT. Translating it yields CASSLRRETEAFF.

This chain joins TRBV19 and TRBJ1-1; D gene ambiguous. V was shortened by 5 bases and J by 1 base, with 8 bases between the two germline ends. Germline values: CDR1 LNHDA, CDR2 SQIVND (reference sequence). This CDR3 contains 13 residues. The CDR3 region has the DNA TGTGCCAGTAGTGTTATGGCGAACACTGAAGCTTTCTTT. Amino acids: CASSVMANTEAFF.

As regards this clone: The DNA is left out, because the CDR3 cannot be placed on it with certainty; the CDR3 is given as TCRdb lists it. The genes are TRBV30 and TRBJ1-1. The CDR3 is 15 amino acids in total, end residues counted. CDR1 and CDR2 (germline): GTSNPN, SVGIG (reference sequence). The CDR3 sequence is CAWSVLLSSGTEAFF.

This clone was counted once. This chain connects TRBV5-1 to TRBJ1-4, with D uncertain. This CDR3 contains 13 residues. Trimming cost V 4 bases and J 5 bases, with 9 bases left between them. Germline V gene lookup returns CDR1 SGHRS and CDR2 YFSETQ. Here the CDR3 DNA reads TGCGCCAGCAGCAGCGACTGGAATGAAAAACTGTTTTTT. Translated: CASSSDWNEKLFF.

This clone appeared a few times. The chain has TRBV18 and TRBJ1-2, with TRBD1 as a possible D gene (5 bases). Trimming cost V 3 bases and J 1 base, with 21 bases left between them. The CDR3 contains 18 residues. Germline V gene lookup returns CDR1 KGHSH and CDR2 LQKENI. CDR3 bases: TGTGCCAGCTCACCCCGTCAGGGCAGCGAAATCCTTAACTATGGCTACACCTTC. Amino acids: CASSPRQGSEILNYGYTF. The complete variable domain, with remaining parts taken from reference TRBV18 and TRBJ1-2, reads NAGVMQNPRHLVRRRGQEARLRCSPMKGHSHVYWYRQLPEEGLKFMVYLQKENIIDESGMPKERFSAEFPKEGPSILRIQQVVRGDSAAYFCASSPRQGSEILNYGYTFGSGTRLTVV.

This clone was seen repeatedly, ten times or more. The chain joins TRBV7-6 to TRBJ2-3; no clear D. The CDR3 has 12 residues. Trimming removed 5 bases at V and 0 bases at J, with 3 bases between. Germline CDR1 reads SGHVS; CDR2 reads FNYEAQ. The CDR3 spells CASSLSTDTQYF. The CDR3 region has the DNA TGTGCCAGCAGCCTAAGCACAGATACGCAGTATTTT.

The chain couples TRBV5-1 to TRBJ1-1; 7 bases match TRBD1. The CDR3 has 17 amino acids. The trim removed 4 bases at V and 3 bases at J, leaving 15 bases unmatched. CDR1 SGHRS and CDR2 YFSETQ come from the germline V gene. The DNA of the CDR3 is TGCGCCAGCAGCCCAAATCCGGGACAGCTACTTTACACTGAAGCTTTCTTT. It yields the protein CASSPNPGQLLYTEAFF. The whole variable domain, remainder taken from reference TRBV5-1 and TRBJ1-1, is KAGVTQTPRYLIKTRGQQVTLSCSPISGHRSVSWYQQTPGQGLQFLFEYFSETQRNKGNFPGRFSGRQFSNSRSEMNVSTLELGDSALYLCASSPNPGQLLYTEAFFGQGTRLTVV.

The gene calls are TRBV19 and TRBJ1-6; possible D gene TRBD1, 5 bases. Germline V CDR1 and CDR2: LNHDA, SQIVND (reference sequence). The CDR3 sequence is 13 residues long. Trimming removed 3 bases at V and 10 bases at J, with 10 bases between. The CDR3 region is CASSIGGESPLHF. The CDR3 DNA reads TGTGCCAGTAGTATCGGGGGGGAGTCACCCCTCCACTTT.

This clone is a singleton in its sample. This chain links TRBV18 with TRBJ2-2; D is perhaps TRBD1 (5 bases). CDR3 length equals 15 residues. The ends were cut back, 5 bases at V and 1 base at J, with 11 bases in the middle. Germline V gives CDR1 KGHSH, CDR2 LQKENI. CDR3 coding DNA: TGTGCCAGCTCAAGAAACGGACAGAACACCGGGGAGCTGTTTTTT. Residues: CASSRNGQNTGELFF.

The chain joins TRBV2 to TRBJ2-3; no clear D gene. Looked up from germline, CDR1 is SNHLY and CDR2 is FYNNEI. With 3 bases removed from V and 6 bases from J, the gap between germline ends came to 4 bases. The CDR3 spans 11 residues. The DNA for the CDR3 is TGTGCCAGCAGTGAGGAGGATACGCAGTATTTT. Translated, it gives CASSEEDTQYF. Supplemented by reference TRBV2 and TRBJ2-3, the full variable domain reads EPEVTQTPSHQVTQMGQEVILRCVPISNHLYFYWYRQILGQKVEFLVSFYNNEISEKSEIFDDQFSVERPDGSNFTLKIRSTKLEDSAMYFCASSEEDTQYFGPGTRLTVL.

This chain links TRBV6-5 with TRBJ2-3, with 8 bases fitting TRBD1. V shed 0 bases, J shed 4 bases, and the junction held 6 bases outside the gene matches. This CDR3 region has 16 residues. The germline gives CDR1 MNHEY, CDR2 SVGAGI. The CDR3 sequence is CASSYSSGTGSDTQYF. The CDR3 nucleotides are TGTGCCAGCAGTTACTCGTCAGGGACAGGATCAGATACGCAGTATTTT.

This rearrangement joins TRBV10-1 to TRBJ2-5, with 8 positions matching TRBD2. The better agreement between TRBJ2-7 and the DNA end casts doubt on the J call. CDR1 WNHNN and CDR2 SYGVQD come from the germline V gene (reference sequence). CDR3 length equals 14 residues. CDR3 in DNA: TGCGCCAGCAGTGACCCGGGGACTAGAAACGAGCAGTACTTC. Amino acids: CASSDPGTRNEQYF.

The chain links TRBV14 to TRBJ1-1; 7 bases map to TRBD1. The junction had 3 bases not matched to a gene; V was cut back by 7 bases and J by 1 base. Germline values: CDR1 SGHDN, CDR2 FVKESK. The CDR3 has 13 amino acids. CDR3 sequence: CASNRQGNTEAFF. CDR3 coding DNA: TGTGCCAGCAATCGACAGGGGAACACTGAAGCTTTCTTT.

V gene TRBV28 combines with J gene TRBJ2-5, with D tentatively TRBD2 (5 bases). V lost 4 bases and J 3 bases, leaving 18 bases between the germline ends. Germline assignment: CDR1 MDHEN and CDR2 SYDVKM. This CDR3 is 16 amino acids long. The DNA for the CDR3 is TGTGCCAGCAGTTCATCACGAAGACTACTCAAAGAGACCCAGTACTTC. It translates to CASSSSRRLLKETQYF.

DNA of the CDR3: TGTGCCTGGAGTTGGTCGGGGGGTGGGGGAGAGACCCAGTACTTC. As protein: CAWSWSGGGGETQYF. The chain joins TRBV30 to TRBJ2-5; 7 bases are a match to TRBD2. Per the germline V gene, CDR1 is GTSNPN and CDR2 is SVGIG (reference sequence). This CDR3 has 15 amino acids. Germline trimming cut 2 bases from V and 4 bases from J; bases unmatched to any gene: 10.

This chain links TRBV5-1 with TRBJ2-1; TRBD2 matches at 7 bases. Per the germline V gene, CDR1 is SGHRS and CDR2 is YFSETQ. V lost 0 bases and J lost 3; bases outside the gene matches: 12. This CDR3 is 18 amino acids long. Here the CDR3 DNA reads TGCGCCAGCAGCTTGGGGAGGTTACTAGCGAGGGACTACAATGAGCAGTTCTTC. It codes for CASSLGRLLARDYNEQFF.

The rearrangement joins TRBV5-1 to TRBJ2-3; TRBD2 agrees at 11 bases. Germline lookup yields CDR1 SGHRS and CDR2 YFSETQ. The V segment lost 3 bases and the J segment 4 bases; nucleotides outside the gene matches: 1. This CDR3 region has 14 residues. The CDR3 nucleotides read TGCGCCAGCAGCTCGGGACTAGCGGCAGATACGCAGTATTTT. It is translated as CASSSGLAADTQYF.

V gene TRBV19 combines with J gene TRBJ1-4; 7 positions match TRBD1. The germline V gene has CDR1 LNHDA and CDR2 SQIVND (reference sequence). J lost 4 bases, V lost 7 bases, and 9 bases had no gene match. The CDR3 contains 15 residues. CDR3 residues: CASTSDREHNEKLFF. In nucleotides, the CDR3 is TGTGCCAGTACCTCCGACAGGGAACATAATGAAAAACTGTTTTTT.

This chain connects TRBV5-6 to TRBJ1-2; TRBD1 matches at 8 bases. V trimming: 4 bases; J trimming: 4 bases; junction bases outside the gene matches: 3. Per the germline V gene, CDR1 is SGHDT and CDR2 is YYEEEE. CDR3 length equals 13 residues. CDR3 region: CASSPGQVYGYTF. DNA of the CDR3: TGTGCCAGCAGCCCGGGACAGGTCTATGGCTACACCTTC.

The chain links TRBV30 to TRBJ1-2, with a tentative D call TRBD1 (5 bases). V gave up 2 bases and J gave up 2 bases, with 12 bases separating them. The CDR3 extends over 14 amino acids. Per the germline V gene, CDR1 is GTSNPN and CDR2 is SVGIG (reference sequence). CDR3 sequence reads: CAWSRGALNYGYTF. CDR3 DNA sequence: TGTGCCTGGAGTCGTGGGGCGCTAAACTATGGCTACACCTTC.

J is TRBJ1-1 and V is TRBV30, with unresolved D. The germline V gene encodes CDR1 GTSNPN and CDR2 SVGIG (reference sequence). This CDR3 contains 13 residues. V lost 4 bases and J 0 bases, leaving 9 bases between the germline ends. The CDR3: CAWTRFMNTEAFF. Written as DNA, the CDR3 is TGTGCCTGGACTAGGTTCATGAACACTGAAGCTTTCTTT.

CDR3 DNA: TGCGCCAGCAGCGCTGGGGACAGGGGGCTTTCCTATGGCTACACCTTC. As protein: CASSAGDRGLSYGYTF. This chain links TRBV10-2 with TRBJ1-2; the match to TRBD1 covers 12 bases. There are 16 residues in the CDR3. V lost 6 bases, J lost 4 bases, and 9 bases stayed unmatched. CDR1 and CDR2 (germline): WSHSY, SAAADI.

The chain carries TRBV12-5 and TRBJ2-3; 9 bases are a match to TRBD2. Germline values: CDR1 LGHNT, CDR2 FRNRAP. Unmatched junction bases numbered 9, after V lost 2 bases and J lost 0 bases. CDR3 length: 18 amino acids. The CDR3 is CASGLRLAGSRSTDTQYF. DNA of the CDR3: TGTGCTAGTGGTTTGAGGCTAGCGGGGAGTCGTAGCACAGATACGCAGTATTTT.

CDR3 DNA sequence: TGTGCCAGCAGCTCAAATAAGCCCCACAATGAGCAGTTCTTC. Amino acids: CASSSNKPHNEQFF. The V gene is TRBV13, the J gene TRBJ2-1; no clear D gene. CDR1 and CDR2 (germline): PRHDT, FYEKMQ (reference sequence). The CDR3 extends over 14 amino acids. V was shortened by 4 bases and J by 5 bases, with 12 bases between the two germline ends.

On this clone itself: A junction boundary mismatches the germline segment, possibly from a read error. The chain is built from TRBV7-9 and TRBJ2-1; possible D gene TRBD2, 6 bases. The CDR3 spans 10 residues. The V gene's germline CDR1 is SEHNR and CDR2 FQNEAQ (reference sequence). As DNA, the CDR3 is TGTGCCAGCAGCCCGGAGGGGTCGATCTTC. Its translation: CASSPEGSIF.

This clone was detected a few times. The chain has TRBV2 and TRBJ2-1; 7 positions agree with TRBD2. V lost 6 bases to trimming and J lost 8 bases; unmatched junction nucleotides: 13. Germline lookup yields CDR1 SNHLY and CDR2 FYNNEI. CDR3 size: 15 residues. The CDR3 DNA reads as TGTGCCAGCAGCAACGGACTAGTGGGGTCGCATGAGCAGTTCTTC. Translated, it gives CASSNGLVGSHEQFF.